The entry below describes one TCR beta chain. This sample was taken from a study of blood T cell repertoires in COVID-19. Study in general: Sources were T cells, B-cell-depleted T cells, or PBMCs; the material itself was cDNA or gDNA.

The data were produced by immunoSEQ multiplex PCR, yet TCRdb's version contains in-frame clones alone and is incomplete. This sample has about 270,000 clones, with approximately 85% found just once. Germline CDR1 MGHRA, CDR2 YSYEKL. Trimming at V came to 1 base and at J to 2 bases, leaving 8 bases not matched to a gene. The CDR3 sequence is 17 residues long. Participants spanned ages roughly 18 to 95 years and resided in roughly 22 US areas. Participants' own reports of clinical history determined their cohort assignment. This chain uses TRBV4-1 with TRBJ1-3, with TRBD1 matching over 7 bases. Sequencing was performed on PBMCs or T cells enriched from blood (not recorded which). The source is a woman in her forties or fifties with acute COVID-19. This CDR3 is CASSQGAVGQAGNTIYF. CDR3 coding DNA: TGCGCCAGCAGCCAAGGCGCGGTAGGACAGGCTGGAAACACCATATATTTT.